The rows below give T cell receptor beta chains drawn from one sample of a study of neoadjuvant nivolumab and ipilimumab in lung cancer. Sequencing used immunoSEQ multiplex PCR; TCRdb keeps in-frame clones, though not all of them. The table has some 140 clones, more than 85% seen once. The material sequenced was tumor tissue, taken before neoadjuvant nivolumab, alone or with ipilimumab. Source of these receptors: an adult with non-small cell lung cancer. The CDR3 runs from the conserved cysteine through the conserved F or W. D genes are given only for firm matches. Expanded clones get a size class; other rows say once, few or many, or leave the size out.

abundance	j_gene	d_gene	v_gene	CDR3nt	CDR3aa
-	TRBJ2-2	-	TRBV9	TGTGCCAGCTCTCAGGACCCCTCATCGAACACCGGGGAGCTGTTTTTT	CASSQDPSSNTGELFF
once	TRBJ2-2	-	TRBV19	TGTGCCAGTAGTAACAGCAACACCGGGGAGCTGTTTTTT	CASSNSNTGELFF
-	TRBJ1-4	-	TRBV7-9	TGTGCCAGCAGCCAAGATGGGCCAGGCGGTGAAAAACTGTTTTTT	CASSQDGPGGEKLFF
-	TRBJ2-7	-	TRBV6-1	TGTGCCAGCAGTCATCTTTCCGCCTACGAGCAGTACTTC	CASSHLSAYEQYF
-	TRBJ1-1	TRBD1	TRBV7-6	TGTGCCAGCAGCCGCGGACAGGGGGGAATGAACACTGAAGCTTTCTTT	CASSRGQGGMNTEAFF
-	TRBJ2-7	TRBD2	TRBV6-5	TGTGCCAGCAGTCGTCCGGGACTATCCTACGAGGGGCAGTACTTC	CASSRPGLSYEGQYF
once	TRBJ2-1	TRBD2	TRBV11-2	TGTGCCAGCAGCGCCGGGACTAGCGGGGGTGATGAGCAGTTCTTC	CASSAGTSGGDEQFF
-	TRBJ2-5	-	TRBV12-5	TGTGCTAGTGGTTTGGACAGGGTAGAGACCCAGTACTTC	CASGLDRVETQYF
-	TRBJ2-5	-	TRBV4-1	TGCGCCAGCAGCCAAGATGGAGAAGGGGGGGCACGGGAGACCCAGTACTTC	CASSQDGEGGARETQYF
-	TRBJ1-1	-	TRBV2	TGTGCCAGCAGTGAGACAGGTCTCACTGAAGCTTTCTTT	CASSETGLTEAFF
-	TRBJ1-1	TRBD1	TRBV7-2	TGTGCCAGCAGCTCCCGGGACAGGGGGGGGGCTGAAGCTTTCTTT	CASSSRDRGGAEAFF
-	TRBJ2-4	-	TRBV5-1	TGCGCCAGCAGAGAGAGGGGCGCAGACATTCAGTACTTC	CASRERGADIQYF
-	TRBJ2-2	-	TRBV20-1	TGCAGTGCTCCCCTAGGCGGGGAGCTGTTTTTT	CSAPLGGELFF
-	TRBJ2-1	-	TRBV11-2	TGTGCCAGCAGCTTAGGCTTACAGTATGAGCAGTTCTTC	CASSLGLQYEQFF
-	TRBJ1-1	-	TRBV4-2	TGTGCCAGCGCAACTCAGGAAGGGGAGAACACTGAAGCTTTCTTT	CASATQEGENTEAFF
-	TRBJ2-7	TRBD1	TRBV5-4	TGTGCCAGCAGCAGGACAGGGTCCTCCTACGAGCAGTACTTC	CASSRTGSSYEQYF
once	TRBJ2-3	-	TRBV9	TGTGCCAGCAGCCCCCGGGGGGGGACAGCCTACACAGATACGCAGTATTTT	CASSPRGGTAYTDTQYF
-	TRBJ2-6	-	TRBV5-1	TGCGCCAGCAGCTTCCAACAGGAGAGCTCTGGGGCCAACGTCCTGACTTTC	CASSFQQESSGANVLTF